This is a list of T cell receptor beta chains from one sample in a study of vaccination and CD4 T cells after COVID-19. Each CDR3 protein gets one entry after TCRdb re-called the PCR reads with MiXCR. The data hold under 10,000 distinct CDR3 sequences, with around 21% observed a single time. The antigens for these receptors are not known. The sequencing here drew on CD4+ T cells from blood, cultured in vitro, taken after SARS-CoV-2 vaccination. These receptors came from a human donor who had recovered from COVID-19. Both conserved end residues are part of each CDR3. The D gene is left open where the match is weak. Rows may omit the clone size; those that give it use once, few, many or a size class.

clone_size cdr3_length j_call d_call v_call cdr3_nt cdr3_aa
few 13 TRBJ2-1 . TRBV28 TGTGCCAGCAGTTTACGGGGATACAATGAGCAGTTCTTC CASSLRGYNEQFF
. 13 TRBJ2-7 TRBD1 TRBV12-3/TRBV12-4 TGTGCCAGCAGTCTCGGACAGGGCTACGAGCAGTACTTC CASSLGQGYEQYF
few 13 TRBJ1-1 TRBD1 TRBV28 TGTGCCAGCAGGACCGGACAGGGCCGAGGGGCTTTCTTT CASRTGQGRGAFF
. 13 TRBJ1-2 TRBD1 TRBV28 TGTGCCAGCAGTTTCAGGGGGGGATATGGCTACACCTTC CASSFRGGYGYTF
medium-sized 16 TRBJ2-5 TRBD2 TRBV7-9 TGTGCCAGCAGCGCCCTCGGGCGGGGGGGCCTAGGGACCCAGTACTTC CASSALGRGGLGTQYF
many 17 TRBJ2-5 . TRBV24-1 TGTGCCACCAGTGAGAATACAGGGGCGCGCGGGGTAGAGACCCAGTACTTC CATSENTGARGVETQYF
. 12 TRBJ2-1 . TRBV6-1 TGTGCCAGCAGTAAAGGGTACAATGAGCAGTTCTTC CASSKGYNEQFF
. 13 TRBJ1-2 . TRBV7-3 TGTGCCAGCAGCTTAAACGGCGCAGGGGGCTACACCTTC CASSLNGAGGYTF
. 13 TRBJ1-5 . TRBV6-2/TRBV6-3 TGTGCCAGCAGTTATAGGGACAAACAGCCCCAGCATTTT CASSYRDKQPQHF
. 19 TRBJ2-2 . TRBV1 TGCACCAGCAGCCAAGACACCCCACTAGCGGGGGACGTTTGCGGGGAGCTGTTTTTT CTSSQDTPLAGDVCGELFF
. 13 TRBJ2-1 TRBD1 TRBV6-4 TGTGCCAGCAGAGGGACAGCGGCTAATGAGCAGTTCTTC CASRGTAANEQFF
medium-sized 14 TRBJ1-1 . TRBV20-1 TGCAGTGCTAGAGATCCCAACAGGGAGGCTGAAGCTTTCTTT CSARDPNREAEAFF
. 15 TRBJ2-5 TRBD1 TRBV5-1 TGCGCCAGCAGCTCCGGGACAGGGTTTGCAGAGACCCAGTACTTC CASSSGTGFAETQYF
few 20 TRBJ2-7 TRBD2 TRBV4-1 TGCGCCAGCAGCCTCCCCCCGCTAGCGGGGGGGGCCGGTCCCCGCTACGAGCAGTACTTC CASSLPPLAGGAGPRYEQYF
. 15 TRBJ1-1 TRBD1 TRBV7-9 TGTGCCAGCAGCCCCTGGGACAGGGGTGACACTGAAGCTTTCTTT CASSPWDRGDTEAFF
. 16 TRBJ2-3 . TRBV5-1 TGCGCCAGCAGCTTCTCGACTAGAACGTTCACAGATACGCAGTATTTT CASSFSTRTFTDTQYF
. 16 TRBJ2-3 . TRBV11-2 TGTGCCAGCAGCTTAAGACAGAGCTCTAGCACAGATACGCAGTATTTT CASSLRQSSSTDTQYF
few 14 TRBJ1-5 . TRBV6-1 TGTGCCAGCAGTCCCAGCACTAGCAATCAGCCCCAGCATTTT CASSPSTSNQPQHF
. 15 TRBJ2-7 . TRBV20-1 TGCAGTGCTAGAGATTCTTCTGCCGGACAATACGAGCAGTACTTC CSARDSSAGQYEQYF
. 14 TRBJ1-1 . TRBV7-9 TGTGCCAGCAGCTTGGCGGGGGCTGGGACTGAAGCTTTCTTT CASSLAGAGTEAFF
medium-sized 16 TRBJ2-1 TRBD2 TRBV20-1 TGCAGTGCTAGACTAGCGGGGGGTCAGGGTAACAATGAGCAGTTCTTC CSARLAGGQGNNEQFF
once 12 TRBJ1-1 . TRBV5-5 TGTGCCAGCAGCCTGCAACAGGTCTCCGCTTTCTTT CASSLQQVSAFF
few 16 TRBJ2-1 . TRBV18 TGTGCCAGCTCACCACCTCTGGGACGTAGAGGTAATGAGCAGTTCTTC CASSPPLGRRGNEQFF
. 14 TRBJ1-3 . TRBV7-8 TGTGCCAGCAGCCCGGATCGTTCTGGAAACACCATATATTTT CASSPDRSGNTIYF
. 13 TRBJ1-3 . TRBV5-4 TGTGCCAGCAGCTTGGGTTTGGGAGACACCATATATTTT CASSLGLGDTIYF
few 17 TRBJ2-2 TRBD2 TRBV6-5 TGTGCCAGCAGTTACCGTAGCGGGGGTTCAAACACCGGGGAGCTGTTTTTT CASSYRSGGSNTGELFF
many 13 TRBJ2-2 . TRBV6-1 TGTGCCAGCAGAAAACGGGCCACCGGGGAGCTGTTTTTT CASRKRATGELFF